Following are 29 T cell receptor beta chains from one sample sequenced in a study of T cell responses to AZD1222 COVID-19 vaccine. Libraries were prepared by immunoSEQ multiplex PCR; TCRdb keeps only in-frame clonotypes and omits some of them. The sample records some 110,000 clones, roughly nine tenths being singletons. This specimen was peripheral blood, taken on day 0 of AZD1222 vaccination. The receptors derive from an adult in good health.

V gene TRBV12-3 or TRBV12-4 combines with J gene TRBJ1-3; D gene unclear. The V end lost 3 bases, the J end lost 8 bases, and 5 bases lay between the germline ends. The CDR3 spans 11 residues. The CDR3 coding sequence is TGTGCCAGCAGTTTGATAGACACCATATATTTT. Translated, it gives CASSLIDTIYF.

V usage is TRBV5-6 and J usage is TRBJ1-2, with TRBD1 matching 7 bases. Germline V lookup: CDR1 SGHDT, CDR2 YYEEEE. Trimming at V came to 3 bases and at J to 7 bases, leaving 9 bases not matched to a gene. The CDR3 is 14 amino acids. The CDR3 loop is CASSSGTARGGYTF. The DNA of the CDR3 is TGTGCCAGCAGCTCGGGGACAGCTCGAGGTGGCTACACCTTC.

The chain joins TRBV10-3 to TRBJ1-2; TRBD1 matches 7 bases. Germline V gene sequence: CDR1 ENHRY, CDR2 SYGVKD. This CDR3 has 15 residues. J was trimmed by 7 bases and V by 3 bases; bases with no gene match: 11. The CDR3 sequence: CAISEGLGQTVGYTF. The CDR3 DNA reads TGTGCCATCAGTGAAGGCTTGGGACAGACCGTTGGCTACACCTTC.

In DNA, the CDR3 is TGTGCCAGCTCACCACCGAACTACCGAGGACAGGGCGATAATTCACCCCTCCACTTT. Its protein product is CASSPPNYRGQGDNSPLHF. This chain links TRBV18 with TRBJ1-6; 8 bases agree with TRBD1. This CDR3 comprises 19 residues. CDR1 KGHSH and CDR2 LQKENI come from the germline V gene. J was trimmed by 5 bases and V by 0 bases; bases with no gene match: 12.

The J gene is TRBJ2-7, the V gene TRBV12-3 or TRBV12-4; tentative D call: TRBD2 (6 bases). CDR3 size: 11 residues. V gave up 8 bases and J gave up 2 bases, with 7 bases separating them. The CDR3 nucleotides are TGTGCCAGCGGGGGGACCTACGAGCAGTACTTC. Translating gives CASGGTYEQYF.

This chain uses TRBV7-9 with TRBJ2-2; no reliable D call. Trimming cost V 2 bases and J 8 bases, with 6 bases left between them. The CDR3 length is 12 residues. Germline V gene lookup returns CDR1 SEHNR and CDR2 FQNEAQ (reference sequence). The CDR3 region has the DNA TGTGCCAGCAGCTTATTGGGTGGGGAGCTGTTTTTT. Amino acids: CASSLLGGELFF.

V and J are TRBV7-9 and TRBJ1-3; weak D call: TRBD1 (5 bases). Between the trimmed V and J ends, which lost 5 bases and 4 bases, there was a span of 15 bases. The CDR3 is 15 amino acids. CDR1 and CDR2 from the germline V gene are SEHNR and FQNEAQ (reference sequence). The CDR3 DNA sequence: TGTGCCAGCAGCCCAGGGCAGGGCCCCGGAAACACCATATATTTT. Translated: CASSPGQGPGNTIYF.

The chain uses TRBV15 and TRBJ2-5; no reliable D call. Germline lookup yields CDR1 LNHNV and CDR2 YYDKDF (reference sequence). The CDR3 is 14 residues long. Trimming cost V 1 base and J 5 bases, with 11 bases left between them. In DNA, the CDR3 is TGTGCCACCAGCAGAGGAAACAGTGGTGAGACCCAGTACTTC. Amino acid sequence: CATSRGNSGETQYF.

V usage is TRBV7-8 and J usage is TRBJ1-4; no reliable D call. The CDR3 runs 14 residues. V shed 5 bases and J shed 5 bases, with 12 bases lying between them. CDR1 is SGHVS and CDR2 is FQNEAQ in the germline V gene. Here the CDR3 reads CASSREAVNEKLFF. The CDR3 nucleotides read TGTGCCAGCAGCCGAGAGGCTGTGAATGAAAAACTGTTTTTT.

For the CDR3, the DNA is TGCGCCAGCAGCCCCTCTGGGGAGACCCAGTACTTC. Amino acids: CASSPSGETQYF. This sequence joins TRBV5-1 and TRBJ2-5; D is uncertain. V was shortened by 4 bases and J by 5 bases, with 9 bases between the two germline ends. CDR3 size: 12 residues. CDR1 and CDR2 (germline): SGHRS, YFSETQ. Full variable domain (remainder filled in from reference TRBV5-1 and TRBJ2-5): KAGVTQTPRYLIKTRGQQVTLSCSPISGHRSVSWYQQTPGQGLQFLFEYFSETQRNKGNFPGRFSGRQFSNSRSEMNVSTLELGDSALYLCASSPSGETQYFGPGTRLLVL.

V and J are TRBV27 and TRBJ2-5; no definite D call. V lost 3 bases to trimming and J lost 5 bases, with 13 bases between them. CDR1 MNHEY and CDR2 SMNVEV come from the germline V gene (reference sequence). The CDR3 totals 14 residues. In nucleotides, the CDR3 is TGTGCCAGCAGTTTGGGTGGCCTTTCGGAGACCCAGTACTTC. It codes for CASSLGGLSETQYF.

V is TRBV18 and J is TRBJ1-2, with 9 bases that match TRBD1. V gave up 3 bases and J gave up 6 bases; unmatched junction bases: 8. This CDR3 has 15 amino acids. Germline-derived CDR1 and CDR2 are KGHSH and LQKENI. The CDR3 sequence: CASSPGTGRIDGYTF. The CDR3 DNA reads as TGTGCCAGCTCACCCGGGACAGGGAGGATAGATGGCTACACCTTC. The variable domain in full, with the rest retrieved from reference TRBV18 and TRBJ1-2, is NAGVMQNPRHLVRRRGQEARLRCSPMKGHSHVYWYRQLPEEGLKFMVYLQKENIIDESGMPKERFSAEFPKEGPSILRIQQVVRGDSAAYFCASSPGTGRIDGYTFGSGTRLTVV.

The rearrangement joins TRBV24-1 to TRBJ2-1; D might be TRBD2 (6 bases). CDR3 length: 16 residues. The V end lost 1 base, the J end lost 4 bases, and 13 bases lay between the germline ends. Germline CDR1 is KGHDR and CDR2 is SFDVKD. The CDR3 spells CATSDFRASEYNEQFF. The CDR3 DNA reads as TGTGCCACCAGTGATTTTCGTGCTAGCGAGTACAATGAGCAGTTCTTC.

The V and J genes are TRBV21-1 and TRBJ1-1. TRBV21-1 is deemed a pseudogene. This CDR3 has 20 amino acids. The CDR3 DNA reads as TGTGCCAGCAGCGCACCCCGAGTCGAGACTGTCTATCGGGGGAACACTGAAGCTTTCTTT. Translating gives CASSAPRVETVYRGNTEAFF.

The chain links TRBV9 to TRBJ2-2; 13 bases align to TRBD2. Trimming took 3 bases from V and 4 from J; bases not matched to a gene: 6. The V gene's germline CDR1 is SGDLS and CDR2 YYNGEE. The CDR3 runs 17 residues. The CDR3 DNA sequence: TGTGCCAGCAGCGAACTAGCGGGAGGGGCGGTCACCGGGGAGCTGTTTTTT. This codes for CASSELAGGAVTGELFF.

V and J are TRBV10-3 and TRBJ1-5; D unclear. Germline assignment: CDR1 ENHRY and CDR2 SYGVKD. Trimming left V 0 bases short and J 6 bases short, with 12 bases between. The CDR3 has 15 residues. The CDR3 protein is CAISESMGATQPQHF. The CDR3 nucleotides read TGTGCCATCAGTGAGTCGATGGGCGCCACTCAGCCCCAGCATTTT.

The V gene is TRBV18, the J gene TRBJ1-5, with D possibly matching TRBD1 (5 bases). The CDR3 is 15 residues long. From germline, CDR1 is KGHSH and CDR2 LQKENI. Trimming removed 4 bases from V and 4 bases from J, with 14 bases in between. CDR3 sequence reads: CASSLGTVRNQPQHF. The CDR3 DNA sequence: TGTGCCAGCTCACTCGGGACGGTCCGTAATCAGCCCCAGCATTTT.

The genes are TRBV2 and TRBJ2-2; D is perhaps TRBD1 (5 bases). Looked up from germline, CDR1 is SNHLY and CDR2 is FYNNEI. Trimming left V 11 bases short and J 0 bases short, with 13 bases between. The CDR3 runs 14 residues. The CDR3 DNA sequence: TGTGCCTCTCAGGCAGGGACGAACACCGGGGAGCTGTTTTTT. Its protein product is CASQAGTNTGELFF.

J is TRBJ2-3 and V is TRBV9; D might be TRBD2 (6 bases). Germline V gives CDR1 SGDLS, CDR2 YYNGEE. The CDR3 covers 15 residues. Trimming took off 4 bases at V and 4 bases at J, with 16 bases between the two ends. Here the CDR3 DNA reads TGTGCCAGCAGCCCAACGCGGGGCCGGGCAGATACGCAGTATTTT. This encodes CASSPTRGRADTQYF.

The chain employs TRBV7-3 and TRBJ1-1, with D possibly matching TRBD1 (5 bases). Per the germline V gene, CDR1 is SGHTA and CDR2 is FQGTGA. This CDR3 is built from 17 residues. V gave up 4 bases and J gave up 0 bases, with 18 bases separating them. Written as DNA, the CDR3 is TGTGCCAGCAGCTATACTGGGGGTCACCCCATGAACACTGAAGCTTTCTTT. It codes for CASSYTGGHPMNTEAFF.

The rearrangement links TRBV7-8 to TRBJ2-5; D not resolved. The CDR3 is made up of 14 amino acids. Germline V gene data show CDR1 as SGHVS and CDR2 as FQNEAQ. The V and J ends lost 2 bases and 5 bases respectively, with 12 bases between them. The CDR3 bases are TGTGCCAGCAGCTTAATAGGACCCTCGGAGACCCAGTACTTC. Amino acids: CASSLIGPSETQYF.

The chain combines TRBV5-4 with TRBJ2-7, with unresolved D. V gave up 0 bases and J gave up 3 bases, with 7 bases separating them. Germline CDR1 reads SGHNT; CDR2 reads YYREEE (reference sequence). The CDR3 totals 13 residues. The CDR3 is CASSLGGGYEQYF. In DNA form, the CDR3 reads TGTGCCAGCAGCTTGGGCGGCGGCTACGAGCAGTACTTC.

Written as DNA, the CDR3 is TGTGCCAGCAGGGGCCGACAGGATACCTACGAGCAGTACTTC. This codes for CASRGRQDTYEQYF. The chain has TRBV6-5 and TRBJ2-7, with D perhaps TRBD1 (6 bases). V was shortened by 6 bases and J by 2 bases, with 14 bases between the two germline ends. The CDR3 length is 14 residues. Germline V gives CDR1 MNHEY, CDR2 SVGAGI.

The chain carries TRBV11-3 and TRBJ2-3; D is undetermined. V lost 6 bases to trimming and J lost 2 bases, with 12 bases between them. Germline assignment: CDR1 SGHNT and CDR2 YENEEA. This CDR3 has 14 amino acids. This CDR3 reads CASSLGLFTDTQYF. The CDR3 nucleotides are TGTGCCAGCAGTCTAGGGCTCTTCACAGATACGCAGTATTTT.

This clone was picked up one time. This chain links TRBV6-5 with TRBJ1-1; TRBD1 matches 7 bases. The germline V gene has CDR1 MNHEY and CDR2 SVGAGI. J was trimmed by 5 bases and V by 5 bases; bases with no gene match: 5. CDR3 length: 13 amino acids. The CDR3 DNA is TGTGCCAGCAGTAGACAGGGAGGGACTGAAGCTTTCTTT. It yields the protein CASSRQGGTEAFF.

This chain joins TRBV6-4 and TRBJ2-3, with 8 bases that match TRBD2. V was clipped by 6 bases and J by 2 bases; unmatched bases: 7. CDR1 and CDR2 (germline): MRHNA, SNTAGT. There are 15 residues in the CDR3. The CDR3 loop reads CASSGGAGATDTQYF. Written as DNA, the CDR3 is TGTGCCAGCAGCGGGGGGGCGGGAGCCACAGATACGCAGTATTTT.

V usage is TRBV9 and J usage is TRBJ2-7; TRBD2 aligns across 9 bases. V shed 0 bases, J shed 3 bases, and the junction held 4 bases outside the gene matches. This CDR3 is 15 amino acids long. Germline-derived CDR1 and CDR2 are SGDLS and YYNGEE. The CDR3 DNA follows: TGTGCCAGCAGCGTAGGTCTAGCGGGGTACTACGAGCAGTACGTC. Encoded protein: CASSVGLAGYYEQYV.

The chain combines TRBV2 with TRBJ1-3, with D possibly being TRBD1 (5 bases). V was trimmed by 7 bases and J by 0 bases, leaving 13 bases between them. The germline V gene has CDR1 SNHLY and CDR2 FYNNEI. The CDR3 is 15 amino acids. This chain's CDR3 is CASTRQPTSGNTIYF. CDR3 DNA: TGTGCCAGCACTAGACAGCCGACCTCTGGAAACACCATATATTTT.

The gene calls are TRBV3-1 (or the pseudogene TRBV3-2) and TRBJ2-4; no clear D. V lost 0 bases, J lost 13 bases, and 13 bases lay in between. Germline V gene sequence: CDR1 LGHDT, CDR2 YNNKEL (reference sequence). CDR3 length: 13 amino acids. The CDR3 sequence is CASSQDATGPQYF. The CDR3 DNA follows: TGTGCCAGCAGCCAAGATGCGACCGGCCCGCAGTACTTC.